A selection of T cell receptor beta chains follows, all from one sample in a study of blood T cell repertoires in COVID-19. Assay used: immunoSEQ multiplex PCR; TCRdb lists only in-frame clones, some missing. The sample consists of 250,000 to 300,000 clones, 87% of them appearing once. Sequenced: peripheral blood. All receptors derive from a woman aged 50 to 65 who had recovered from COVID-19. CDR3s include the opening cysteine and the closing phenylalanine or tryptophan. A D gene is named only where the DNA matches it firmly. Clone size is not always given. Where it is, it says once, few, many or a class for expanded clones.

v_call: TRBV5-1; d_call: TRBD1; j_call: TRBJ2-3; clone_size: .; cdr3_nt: TGCGCCAGCAGCTTGATGGGACAGGGGAGCACAGATACGCAGTATTTT; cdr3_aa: CASSLMGQGSTDTQYF
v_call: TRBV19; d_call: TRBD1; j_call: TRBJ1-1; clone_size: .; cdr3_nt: TGTGCCACACAGGGGGATAGCACTGAAGCTTTCTTT; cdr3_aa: CATQGDSTEAFF
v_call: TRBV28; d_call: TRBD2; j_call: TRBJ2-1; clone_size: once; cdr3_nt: TGTGCCAGCAGTTTGGGGGGGGCCTACAATGAGCAGTTCTTC; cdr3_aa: CASSLGGAYNEQFF
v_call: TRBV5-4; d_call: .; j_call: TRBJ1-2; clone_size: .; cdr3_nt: TGTGCCAGCAGCTTTAAGGCGGGCATCACTAACTATGGCTACACCTTC; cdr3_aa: CASSFKAGITNYGYTF
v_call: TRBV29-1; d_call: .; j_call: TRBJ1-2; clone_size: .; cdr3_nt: TGCAGCGTTGGGGAGGGCTACACCTTC; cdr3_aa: CSVGEGYTF
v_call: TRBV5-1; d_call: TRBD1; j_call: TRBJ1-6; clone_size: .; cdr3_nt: TGCGCCAGCAGCTTCGACAGGGGAATATCACCCCTCCACTTT; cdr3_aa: CASSFDRGISPLHF
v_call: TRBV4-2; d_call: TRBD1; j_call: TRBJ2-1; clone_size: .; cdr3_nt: TGTGCCAGCAGCCAAAGCCAGGGGGCTAACAATGAGCAGTTCTTC; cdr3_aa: CASSQSQGANNEQFF
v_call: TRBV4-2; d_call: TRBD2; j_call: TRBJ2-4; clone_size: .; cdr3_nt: TGTGCCAGCAGCCAGGCACGGGGACTAGCGGGGGGGTTTGCCAAAAACATTCAGTACTTC; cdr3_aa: CASSQARGLAGGFAKNIQYF
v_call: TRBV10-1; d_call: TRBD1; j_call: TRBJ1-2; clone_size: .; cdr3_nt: TGCGCCAGCAGCGGACCGGGACAGGAATATGGCTACACCTTC; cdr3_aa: CASSGPGQEYGYTF
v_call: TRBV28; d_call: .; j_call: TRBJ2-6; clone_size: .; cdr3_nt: TGTGCCAGCAGAGGGGCTACTGGGGCCAACGTCCTGACTTTC; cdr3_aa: CASRGATGANVLTF
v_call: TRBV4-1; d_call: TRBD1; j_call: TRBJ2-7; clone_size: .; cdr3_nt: TGCGCCAGCAGCCTGACATGGGACAGGGACTACGAGCAGTACTTC; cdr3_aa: CASSLTWDRDYEQYF
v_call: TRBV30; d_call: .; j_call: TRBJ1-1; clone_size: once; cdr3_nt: TGTGCCTGGAGTGGGCAGGGTAGCACTGAAGCTTTCTTT; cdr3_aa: CAWSGQGSTEAFF
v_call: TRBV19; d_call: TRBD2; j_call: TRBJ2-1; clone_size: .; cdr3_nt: TGTGCCAGTAGTATAGCACTAGCGGGGGGATATGAGCAGTTCTTC; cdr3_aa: CASSIALAGGYEQFF
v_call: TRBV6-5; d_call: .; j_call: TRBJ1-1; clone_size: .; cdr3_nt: TGTGCCAGCACTTTGGCGGGGACCACTGAAGCTTTCTTT; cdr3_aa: CASTLAGTTEAFF